One and the same sample provided the 28 T cell receptor beta chains below, sequenced in a study of blood T cell repertoires in COVID-19. The repertoire was sequenced with immunoSEQ multiplex PCR; TCRdb's copy has only in-frame clones and lacks some. Among about 330,000 clones listed, about 85% were seen once. Source material: PBMCs or T cells enriched from blood (not recorded which). The receptors shown here come from a woman in her 30s who had recovered from COVID-19.

J is TRBJ2-1 and V is TRBV4-1; D uncertain. The CDR3 spans 13 residues. CDR1 and CDR2 from the germline V gene are MGHRA and YSYEKL. V lost 0 bases and J 10 bases, leaving 10 bases between the germline ends. CDR3 protein: CASSQDSSSEQFF. DNA for the CDR3: TGCGCCAGCAGCCAAGATTCCTCGTCCGAGCAGTTCTTC.

The chain carries TRBV4-1 and TRBJ2-3, with D hard to call. Trimming pared 1 base from V and 4 bases from J, leaving 6 bases between. This CDR3 has 13 amino acids. The germline gives CDR1 MGHRA, CDR2 YSYEKL. CDR3 sequence reads: CASSQVLADTQYF. In DNA form, the CDR3 reads TGCGCCAGCAGCCAAGTTCTTGCAGATACGCAGTATTTT.

This clone was seen more than once but under ten times. The gene calls are TRBV7-9 and TRBJ1-1; no clear D gene. Germline V gene data show CDR1 as SEHNR and CDR2 as FQNEAQ (reference sequence). V was shortened by 5 bases and J by 1 base, with 11 bases between the two germline ends. The CDR3 runs to 14 residues. The CDR3 coding sequence is TGTGCCAGCAGCCCCCCACGGGAGAACACTGAAGCTTTCTTT. This sequence encodes CASSPPRENTEAFF.

The chain has TRBV3-1 (or the pseudogene TRBV3-2) and TRBJ1-4; TRBD1 aligns across 11 bases. J was trimmed by 7 bases and V by 2 bases; bases with no gene match: 3. This CDR3 is 15 amino acids long. CDR1 LGHDT and CDR2 YNNKEL come from the germline V gene (reference sequence). CDR3 in DNA: TGTGCCAGCAGCCAACGAGGACAGGGGGCTGAAAAACTGTTTTTT. Protein product: CASSQRGQGAEKLFF.

This CDR3 reads CATSRDPMGDPNNEQFF. The DNA for the CDR3 is TGTGCCACCAGCAGAGATCCAATGGGCGACCCTAACAATGAGCAGTTCTTC. The chain is built from TRBV15 and TRBJ2-1; D call uncertain. Per the germline V gene, CDR1 is LNHNV and CDR2 is YYDKDF (reference sequence). The CDR3 runs to 17 residues. V was pared by 0 bases and J by 5 bases, with 17 bases between.

The gene calls are TRBV9 and TRBJ1-1, with 9 bases matching TRBD1. This CDR3 has 15 residues. Germline loops: CDR1 SGDLS, CDR2 YYNGEE. V lost 4 bases to trimming and J lost 4 bases; unmatched junction nucleotides: 8. The CDR3 nucleotides are TGTGCCAGCAGCACCCGGACAGGGGCGGGCACTGAAGCTTTCTTT. Its protein is CASSTRTGAGTEAFF. The variable domain in full, with the rest retrieved from reference TRBV9 and TRBJ1-1, is DSGVTQTPKHLITATGQRVTLRCSPRSGDLSVYWYQQSLDQGLQFLIQYYNGEERAKGNILERFSAQQFPDLHSELNLSSLELGDSALYFCASSTRTGAGTEAFFGQGTRLTVV.

CDR3: CASSEGGRGNSPLHF. CDR3 DNA sequence: TGTGCCAGCAGTGAAGGTGGCAGGGGTAATTCACCCCTCCACTTT. J is TRBJ1-6 and V is TRBV6-1; D is perhaps TRBD1 (6 bases). CDR1 MNHNS and CDR2 SASEGT come from the germline V gene. The CDR3 spans 15 residues. V lost 1 base and J 6 bases, leaving 10 bases between the germline ends.

The rearrangement joins TRBV3-1 (or the pseudogene TRBV3-2) to TRBJ1-1; D is unclear. V was shortened by 1 base and J by 8 bases, with 11 bases between the two germline ends. The CDR3 is made up of 13 amino acids. Germline V gene lookup returns CDR1 LGHDT and CDR2 YNNKEL (reference sequence). The CDR3 is CASSQGRGSEAFF. The DNA of the CDR3 is TGTGCCAGCAGCCAAGGGAGAGGGTCGGAAGCTTTCTTT.

The rearrangement uses TRBV7-9 and TRBJ2-7, with 12 nucleotides matching TRBD1. Germline V CDR1 and CDR2: SEHNR, FQNEAQ (reference sequence). CDR3 length equals 14 residues. The trim removed 5 bases at V and 7 bases at J, leaving 6 bases unmatched. DNA of the CDR3: TGTGCCAGCAGCAGGGACAGGGGGCTCGGTGAGCAGTACTTC. Translated: CASSRDRGLGEQYF.

The rearrangement links TRBV13 to TRBJ2-1; 7 bases agree with TRBD2. The germline gives CDR1 PRHDT, CDR2 FYEKMQ (reference sequence). V lost 5 bases to trimming and J lost 7 bases; unmatched junction nucleotides: 17. The CDR3 is 17 residues long. The CDR3 protein is CASSPVGRMGGLNEQFF. CDR3 bases: TGTGCCAGCAGCCCCGTAGGTAGGATGGGAGGGTTAAATGAGCAGTTCTTC.

This chain connects TRBV7-2 to TRBJ1-1, with TRBD1 as a possible D gene (5 bases). The germline V and J ends were trimmed by 7 bases and 1 base, with 10 bases remaining between them. The CDR3 has 13 residues. Germline CDR1 is SGHTA and CDR2 is FQGNSA. The CDR3 protein is CASTRGRNTEAFF. The DNA for the CDR3 is TGTGCCAGCACCCGGGGGAGGAACACTGAAGCTTTCTTT.

This chain joins TRBV7-9 and TRBJ2-3, with D possibly matching TRBD1 (6 bases). The germline V gene has CDR1 SEHNR and CDR2 FQNEAQ (reference sequence). With 1 base removed from V and 2 bases from J, the gap between germline ends came to 13 bases. The length of the CDR3 is 16 residues. Here the CDR3 DNA reads TGTGCCAGCAGCTTAGTGTCAGGGGTCATCACAGATACGCAGTATTTT. Its translation is CASSLVSGVITDTQYF.

This chain links TRBV11-2 with TRBJ2-3; 9 bases are shared with TRBD2. V shed 1 base and J 6 bases; nucleotides not matched to a gene: 8. Germline loops: CDR1 SGHAT, CDR2 FQNNGV. This CDR3 has 16 residues. CDR3 region: CASSLGGSGGWDTQYF. The CDR3 nucleotides read TGTGCCAGCAGCTTAGGTGGTAGCGGGGGTTGGGATACGCAGTATTTT. The whole variable domain, remainder taken from reference TRBV11-2 and TRBJ2-3, is EAGVAQSPRYKIIEKRQSVAFWCNPISGHATLYWYQQILGQGPKLLIQFQNNGVVDDSQLPKDRFSAERLKGVDSTLKIQPAKLEDSAVYLCASSLGGSGGWDTQYFGPGTRLTVL.

V gene TRBV25-1 combines with J gene TRBJ1-2; 7 bases line up with TRBD1. V shed 4 bases and J 4 bases; nucleotides not matched to a gene: 9. Germline values: CDR1 MGHDK, CDR2 SYGVNS. This CDR3 spans 15 amino acids. Here the CDR3 reads CASSALPGQFYGYTF. In nucleotides, the CDR3 is TGTGCCAGCAGTGCACTACCGGGACAGTTCTATGGCTACACCTTC.

The rearrangement links TRBV11-2 to TRBJ1-6, with 9 nucleotides matching TRBD1. V was pared by 4 bases and J by 8 bases, with 3 bases of the junction left unmatched. Germline V gives CDR1 SGHAT, CDR2 FQNNGV. The CDR3 loop spans 14 amino acids. The CDR3 DNA reads TGTGCCAGCAGCTGGACAGGGGCTGATTCACCCCTCCACTTT. Translation: CASSWTGADSPLHF.

This clone was found once. The chain carries TRBV3-1 (or the pseudogene TRBV3-2) and TRBJ1-5; 10 bases line up with TRBD1. The CDR3 is 17 amino acids. V dropped 0 bases and J dropped 9; count of bases not matched to a gene: 11. From germline, CDR1 is LGHDT and CDR2 YNNKEL (reference sequence). CDR3 nucleotide sequence: TGTGCCAGCAGCCAAGATCGGGGAGGGACAGGGGTCGTGCCCCAGCATTTT. It codes for CASSQDRGGTGVVPQHF.

The gene calls are TRBV5-1 and TRBJ2-7; D call uncertain. V dropped 4 bases and J dropped 7 bases, with 15 bases sitting between them. The length of the CDR3 is 13 residues. Germline CDR1 and CDR2: SGHRS and YFSETQ. For the CDR3, the DNA is TGCGCCAGCAGCACTCACCCAAAAACTGAGCAGTACTTC. This encodes CASSTHPKTEQYF.

The chain recombines TRBV2 with TRBJ1-1; TRBD1 might be the D (5 bases). This CDR3 contains 12 residues. Per the germline V gene, CDR1 is SNHLY and CDR2 is FYNNEI. Trimming shortened V by 6 bases and J by 7 bases, and 12 bases separated the two germline ends. The CDR3 DNA follows: TGTGCCAGCAGGGGAGGGGTCTTTGAAGCTTTCTTT. Its translation is CASRGGVFEAFF.

The chain joins TRBV5-4 to TRBJ1-1; D might be TRBD1 (6 bases). Germline-derived CDR1 and CDR2 are SGHNT and YYREEE (reference sequence). The CDR3 is made up of 18 amino acids. Trimming removed 4 bases from V and 1 base from J, with 23 bases in between. The CDR3 DNA sequence: TGTGCCAGCAGCCCAATTGGGGTCGGGGGGCTGTCGAACACTGAAGCTTTCTTT. Protein sequence: CASSPIGVGGLSNTEAFF.

V gene TRBV6-5 combines with J gene TRBJ1-1, with 10 nucleotides matching TRBD1. Looked up from germline, CDR1 is MNHEY and CDR2 is SVGAGI. The CDR3 is made up of 12 amino acids. Trimming took 11 bases from V and 5 from J; bases not matched to a gene: 5. CDR3 protein: CAAGTGETEAFF. The CDR3 DNA reads as TGTGCCGCCGGGACAGGGGAAACTGAAGCTTTCTTT.

This chain uses TRBV5-4 with TRBJ1-6, with TRBD1 as a possible D gene (5 bases). Germline CDR1 SGHNT, CDR2 YYREEE (reference sequence). The CDR3 totals 13 residues. The ends were cut back, 10 bases at V and 4 bases at J, with 12 bases in the middle. This CDR3 is CAGGGGYNSPLHF. The CDR3 coding sequence is TGTGCCGGCGGTGGGGGGTATAATTCACCCCTCCACTTT.

This chain links TRBV6-1 with TRBJ1-5; 8 positions agree with TRBD1. This CDR3 contains 15 residues. Losses at the gene ends were 2 bases for V and 6 bases for J; bases not matched to a gene: 6. Germline V gene sequence: CDR1 MNHNS, CDR2 SASEGT. CDR3 sequence: CASSEQTQGGQPQHF. In DNA form, the CDR3 reads TGTGCCAGCAGTGAACAAACACAGGGGGGTCAGCCCCAGCATTTT.

CDR3 in amino acids: CASSLDLQVNYEQYF. CDR3 coding DNA: TGTGCCAGCAGCTTAGATCTACAGGTGAACTACGAGCAGTACTTC. The chain combines TRBV11-2 with TRBJ2-7; a possible D gene is TRBD1 (5 bases). Germline V gene data show CDR1 as SGHAT and CDR2 as FQNNGV. This CDR3 contains 15 residues. The V end was cut by 0 bases, the J end by 3 bases, with 12 bases between.

V usage is TRBV19 and J usage is TRBJ1-1, with TRBD1 matching over 7 bases. CDR1 and CDR2 from the germline V gene are LNHDA and SQIVND (reference sequence). This CDR3 has 17 amino acids. After removal of 7 bases from V and 1 base from J, the junction contained 15 bases not matched to a gene. The CDR3 nucleotides read TGTGCCAGTATGCGAACCTCTCACAGGGGATCGAACACTGAAGCTTTCTTT. Translating it yields CASMRTSHRGSNTEAFF.

Of note for this clone: In the same sample, other DNA sequences code for this CDR3. The chain links TRBV4-3 to TRBJ1-6; 10 bases are shared with TRBD1. V dropped 3 bases and J dropped 4; count of bases not matched to a gene: 0. This CDR3 spans 15 amino acids. Germline CDR1 reads LGHNA; CDR2 reads YSLEER. The CDR3 coding sequence is TGCGCCAGCAGCCAGGACAGGGGGTATAATTCACCCCTCCACTTT. Translation: CASSQDRGYNSPLHF.

The chain carries TRBV5-6 and TRBJ1-1, with D hard to call. With 0 bases removed from V and 2 bases from J, the gap between germline ends came to 8 bases. Germline V lookup: CDR1 SGHDT, CDR2 YYEEEE. The CDR3 runs 14 residues. This chain's CDR3 is CASSLVTVNTEAFF. The CDR3 region has the DNA TGTGCCAGCAGCTTGGTAACAGTAAACACTGAAGCTTTCTTT.

J is TRBJ2-1 and V is TRBV3-1 (or the pseudogene TRBV3-2), with no clear D. CDR1 and CDR2 (germline): LGHDT, YNNKEL (reference sequence). Deletions cut 1 base from V and 3 bases from J, with 7 bases between. CDR3 size: 14 residues. CDR3: CASSQAPGYNEQFF. Written as DNA, the CDR3 is TGTGCCAGCAGCCAAGCGCCAGGCTACAATGAGCAGTTCTTC.

This clone was detected once. The J gene is TRBJ1-6, the V gene TRBV19, with 12 positions matching TRBD1. The germline V gene has CDR1 LNHDA and CDR2 SQIVND (reference sequence). The CDR3 has 17 residues. After removal of 2 bases from V and 8 bases from J, the junction contained 7 bases not matched to a gene. This CDR3 is CASSIRGQGAQDSPLHF. In nucleotides, the CDR3 is TGTGCCAGTAGTATAAGGGGACAGGGGGCACAGGATTCACCCCTCCACTTT.